What follows are 22 T cell receptor beta chains derived from one specimen sequenced in a study of PD-1 blockade in classical Hodgkin lymphoma. Repertoires were generated with immunoSEQ multiplex PCR, while TCRdb's copy carries only in-frame clones and drops some. Counted here are about 64,000 clones, 91% occurring once; the ten biggest clones make up about a tenth. As for time point: cycle 4 day 1 (C4D1), after less than seven weeks of nivolumab. All trial patients relapsed after autologous stem cell transplantation. The sample here was peripheral blood mononuclear cells (PBMCs), taken before the fourth cycle of nivolumab. These receptor sequences come from a human donor with classical Hodgkin lymphoma.

The chain employs TRBV19 and TRBJ2-1; TRBD2 agrees at 7 bases. Germline CDR1 is LNHDA and CDR2 is SQIVND (reference sequence). The J segment lost 6 bases and the V segment lost 2 bases, leaving 7 bases of the junction unmatched. CDR3 length equals 15 residues. CDR3 in DNA: TGTGCCAGTAGTATATGGGCCCCGGGGGGCAATGAGCAGTTCTTC. It encodes CASSIWAPGGNEQFF.

This clone has only one observation. The V call is TRBV7-6, the J call TRBJ1-6; D is unresolved. CDR3 length: 14 residues. The germline V and J ends were trimmed by 2 bases and 8 bases, with 10 bases remaining between them. Looked up from germline, CDR1 is SGHVS and CDR2 is FNYEAQ. CDR3 in amino acids: CASSLNLGDSPLHF. The CDR3 coding sequence is TGTGCCAGCAGCTTAAATCTTGGGGATTCACCCCTCCACTTT.

The chain joins TRBV5-4 to TRBJ2-7; D is perhaps TRBD1 (5 bases). V was pared by 0 bases and J by 3 bases, with 13 bases between. CDR1 and CDR2 (germline): SGHNT, YYREEE (reference sequence). CDR3 size: 15 residues. Here the CDR3 reads CASSLGGRIFYEQYF. The CDR3, as DNA: TGTGCCAGCAGCTTGGGGGGCAGGATATTCTACGAGCAGTACTTC.

Here the CDR3 reads CASSSGNQPQHF. CDR3 nucleotides: TGTGCCAGCAGTTCCGGTAATCAGCCCCAGCATTTT. The gene calls are TRBV27 and TRBJ1-5; D is uncertain. The length of the CDR3 is 12 residues. The V end lost 4 bases, the J end lost 4 bases, and 5 bases lay between the germline ends. Germline V gene data show CDR1 as MNHEY and CDR2 as SMNVEV (reference sequence).

This clone appeared a single time. The rearrangement links TRBV6-1 to TRBJ2-7, with 9 bases fitting TRBD1. Trimming removed 4 bases from V and 5 bases from J; junction bases left unmatched: 12. Germline CDR1 and CDR2: MNHNS and SASEGT. The CDR3 runs 16 residues. The CDR3, as DNA: TGTGCCAGCAGTGCTAATCCGGGACAGGGAGGGGACGAGCAGTACTTC. Amino acid sequence: CASSANPGQGGDEQYF.

The rearrangement uses TRBV2 and TRBJ2-1; 9 nucleotides line up with TRBD2. The CDR3 length is 13 residues. In germline, CDR1 is SNHLY, CDR2 FYNNEI. Trimming cost V 11 bases and J 7 bases; bases outside gene matches: 9. This chain's CDR3 is CALGGSGSNEQFF. The CDR3 DNA follows: TGTGCCCTGGGTGGTAGCGGGAGTAATGAGCAGTTCTTC.

The rearrangement links TRBV30 to TRBJ2-6, with 10 bases aligning to TRBD2. Germline-derived CDR1 and CDR2 are GTSNPN and SVGIG (reference sequence). V lost 5 bases and J lost 2; bases outside the gene matches: 6. This CDR3 region has 16 residues. The CDR3 DNA reads as TGTGCCTGGGGTAGCGGGGGGCTCGCTGGGGCCAACGTCCTGACTTTC. It yields the protein CAWGSGGLAGANVLTF.

This clone was recorded only once. The chain recombines TRBV18 with TRBJ1-2; weak D call: TRBD1 (5 bases). The CDR3 contains 13 residues. The germline gives CDR1 KGHSH, CDR2 LQKENI. Trimming took off 5 bases at V and 5 bases at J, with 12 bases between the two ends. CDR3 region: CASSSGLRYGYTF. CDR3 nucleotide sequence: TGTGCCAGCTCATCAGGGCTTCGATATGGCTACACCTTC.

Here the CDR3 reads CASSLGTGNYGYTF. For the CDR3, the DNA is TGTGCCAGCTCACTAGGGACAGGGAACTATGGCTACACCTTC. The chain combines TRBV18 with TRBJ1-2, with 9 bases that match TRBD1. The CDR3 is 14 amino acids. The ends lost 4 bases at V and 2 bases at J; junction bases unmatched: 2. Germline V CDR1 and CDR2: KGHSH, LQKENI.

CDR3 protein: CASSTKNSGNTIYF. The CDR3 region has the DNA TGTGCCAGTAGTACCAAGAACTCTGGAAACACCATATATTTT. The rearrangement links TRBV19 to TRBJ1-3; unclear D gene. CDR3 length equals 14 residues. The V end lost 4 bases, the J end lost 0 bases, and 7 bases lay between the germline ends. Germline lookup yields CDR1 LNHDA and CDR2 SQIVND (reference sequence).

This chain connects TRBV30 to TRBJ1-1; no firm D call. The CDR3 spans 11 residues. Germline loops: CDR1 GTSNPN, CDR2 SVGIG (reference sequence). The V end was cut by 3 bases, the J end by 7 bases, with 9 bases between. CDR3 DNA sequence: TGTGCCTGGAGCTTTGGCGGTGAAGCTTTCTTT. This sequence encodes CAWSFGGEAFF.

This clone was found once. The chain links TRBV28 to TRBJ1-1; D possibly corresponds to TRBD1 (6 bases). V dropped 3 bases and J dropped 4 bases, with 12 bases sitting between them. From germline, CDR1 is MDHEN and CDR2 SYDVKM. This CDR3 comprises 14 residues. CDR3 sequence (DNA): TGTGCCAGCAGTTTCCGGGGAGGGGGCACTGAAGCTTTCTTT. Translation: CASSFRGGGTEAFF.

V gene TRBV7-6 combines with J gene TRBJ2-1; the match to TRBD2 covers 15 bases. Unmatched junction bases numbered 10, after V lost 3 bases and J lost 10 bases. This CDR3 has 17 residues. CDR1 and CDR2 from the germline V gene are SGHVS and FNYEAQ. As DNA, the CDR3 is TGTGCCAGCAGCTTGGGGTCGACCGGACTAGCGGGGGGGGAGCAGTTCTTC. This translates into CASSLGSTGLAGGEQFF.

This sequence joins TRBV2 and TRBJ1-5; D not resolved. This CDR3 comprises 15 residues. The ends were cut back, 5 bases at V and 0 bases at J, with 11 bases in the middle. Germline CDR1 reads SNHLY; CDR2 reads FYNNEI. The CDR3 nucleotides are TGTGCCAGCAGTTCACAAGTATATAGCAATCAGCCCCAGCATTTT. This translates into CASSSQVYSNQPQHF. Drawing the rest from reference TRBV2 and TRBJ1-5, the complete variable domain is EPEVTQTPSHQVTQMGQEVILRCVPISNHLYFYWYRQILGQKVEFLVSFYNNEISEKSEIFDDQFSVERPDGSNFTLKIRSTKLEDSAMYFCASSSQVYSNQPQHFGDGTRLSIL.

This clone was detected only a few times. DNA of the CDR3: TGTGCCAGCAGCGACGGACAGGCCTACGAGCAGTACTTC. Translated, it gives CASSDGQAYEQYF. The chain combines TRBV2 with TRBJ2-7, with TRBD1 identical over 7 bases. CDR3 size: 13 residues. CDR1 is SNHLY and CDR2 is FYNNEI in the germline V gene. V lost 6 bases to trimming and J lost 2 bases; unmatched junction nucleotides: 4.

Written as DNA, the CDR3 is TGTGCCGTCGGGGAGGTAGGGACGGAAAGGTCCCTAGTAGCCAAAAACATTCAGTACTTC. This codes for CAVGEVGTERSLVAKNIQYF. The rearrangement uses TRBV15 and TRBJ2-4; possible D gene TRBD2, 6 bases. The V gene lost 11 bases and the J gene lost 0 bases, with 32 bases spanning the gap. The CDR3 length is 20 residues. Germline V gives CDR1 LNHNV, CDR2 YYDKDF (reference sequence).

This sequence joins TRBV27 and TRBJ2-3, with 12 bases fitting TRBD2. Germline V gives CDR1 MNHEY, CDR2 SMNVEV (reference sequence). The J segment lost 4 bases and the V segment lost 4 bases, leaving 6 bases of the junction unmatched. The length of the CDR3 is 16 residues. The CDR3 protein is CASSSRLAGVADTQYF. The CDR3 DNA sequence: TGTGCCAGCAGTTCTCGACTAGCGGGGGTTGCAGATACGCAGTATTTT.

The chain couples TRBV6-5 to TRBJ1-1, with a tentative D call TRBD1 (6 bases). Per the germline V gene, CDR1 is MNHEY and CDR2 is SVGAGI. This CDR3 contains 11 residues. The germline V and J ends were trimmed by 5 bases and 9 bases, with 10 bases remaining between them. CDR3 in amino acids: CASSQQGKAFF. CDR3 in DNA: TGTGCCAGCAGTCAGCAGGGGAAAGCTTTCTTT.

The rearrangement uses TRBV30 and TRBJ2-5, with D unresolved. The CDR3 sequence is 11 residues long. The germline gives CDR1 GTSNPN, CDR2 SVGIG (reference sequence). Trimming left V 2 bases short and J 5 bases short, with 6 bases between. Here the CDR3 DNA reads TGTGCCTGGAGTCCTCAGGAGACCCAGTACTTC. This translates into CAWSPQETQYF.

The chain joins TRBV6-5 to TRBJ2-7, with D possibly TRBD2 on 5 matching bases. The CDR3 covers 15 residues. Between the trimmed V and J ends, which lost 8 bases and 2 bases, there was a span of 19 bases. Germline assignment: CDR1 MNHEY and CDR2 SVGAGI. The chain's CDR3 is CASRRGLATAYEQYF. CDR3 nucleotide sequence: TGTGCCAGCCGCCGCGGGTTAGCTACGGCCTACGAGCAGTACTTC.

This chain links TRBV19 with TRBJ2-2; tentative D call: TRBD1 (5 bases). V was pared by 5 bases and J by 4 bases, with 11 bases between. This CDR3 contains 14 residues. The germline gives CDR1 LNHDA, CDR2 SQIVND (reference sequence). The CDR3 bases are TGTGCCAGTAGTTGGTCCAGGGCCACCGGGGAGCTGTTTTTT. Translating it yields CASSWSRATGELFF.

This chain joins TRBV27 and TRBJ1-4, with D hard to call. The CDR3 is 14 residues long. V lost 3 bases, J lost 7 bases, and 12 bases lay in between. Germline V gene data show CDR1 as MNHEY and CDR2 as SMNVEV (reference sequence). The CDR3 DNA reads as TGTGCCAGCAGTTTCAGGCCGGCGAGTGAAAAACTGTTTTTT. Translation: CASSFRPASEKLFF.